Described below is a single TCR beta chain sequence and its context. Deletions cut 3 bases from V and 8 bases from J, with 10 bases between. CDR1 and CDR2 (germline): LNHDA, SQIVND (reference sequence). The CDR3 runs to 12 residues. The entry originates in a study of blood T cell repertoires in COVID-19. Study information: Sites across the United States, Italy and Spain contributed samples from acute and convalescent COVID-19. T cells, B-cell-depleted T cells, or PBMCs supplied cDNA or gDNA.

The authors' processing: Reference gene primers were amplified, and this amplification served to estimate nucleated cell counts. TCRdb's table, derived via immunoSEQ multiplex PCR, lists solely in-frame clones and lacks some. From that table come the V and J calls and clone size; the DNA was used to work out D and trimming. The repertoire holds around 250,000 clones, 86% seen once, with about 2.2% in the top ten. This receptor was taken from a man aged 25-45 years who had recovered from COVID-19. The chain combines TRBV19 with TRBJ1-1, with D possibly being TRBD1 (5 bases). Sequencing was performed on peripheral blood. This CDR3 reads CASSIIYREAFF. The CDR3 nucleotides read TGTGCCAGTAGTATTATCTACAGGGAAGCTTTCTTT.